A single sample gave rise to the 6 T cell receptor beta chains below, sequenced in a study of T cells in Graves' hyperthyroidism and ophthalmopathy. Template material for amplifying TCR beta CDR3 regions consisted of RNA transcripts. HTBI primers were used for first-round RT-PCR of the TCR CDR3. TCRdb reprocessed the multiplex PCR reads with MiXCR, giving one entry per CDR3 protein. The top ten hold around 27% of the sample, which has approximately 520,000 distinct CDR3 sequences, about a fifth seen once. The sample consisted of blood. Receptors originate from a man aged 18 to 29 with Graves' hyperthyroidism.

This clonotype showed up many times. The CDR3 DNA follows: TGCAGTGCTTACGGACTAGCGGGGGACCCGTCCTACGAGCAGTACTTC. Translating gives CSAYGLAGDPSYEQYF. The chain joins TRBV20-1 to TRBJ2-7; 13 bases are a match to TRBD2. This CDR3 has 16 residues. The V and J ends lost 5 bases and 1 base, in that order; junction bases with no gene match: 8. CDR1 is DFQATT and CDR2 is SNEGSKA in the germline V gene (reference sequence).

This clonotype was recorded many times. V is TRBV13 and J is TRBJ1-2, with D perhaps matching TRBD1 (5 bases). The germline V and J ends were trimmed by 0 bases and 0 bases, with 11 bases remaining between them. The CDR3 consists of 16 residues. Germline-derived CDR1 and CDR2 are PRHDT and FYEKMQ (reference sequence). CDR3 amino acids: CASSLGGGLTNYGYTF. As DNA, the CDR3 is TGTGCCAGCAGCTTAGGGGGGGGACTCACTAACTATGGCTACACCTTC.

In this sample, this clonotype turned up many times. The chain couples TRBV28 to TRBJ2-7; TRBD1 or TRBD2 may be the D gene (7 bases each). Deletions cut 6 bases from V and 5 bases from J, with 17 bases between. The CDR3 consists of 14 residues. CDR1 and CDR2 from the germline V gene are MDHEN and SYDVKM. CDR3 sequence reads: CASSGAGQRDEQYF. Written as DNA, the CDR3 is TGTGCCAGCAGCGGAGCGGGACAGCGCGACGAGCAGTACTTC.

This clonotype was seen at least ten times. The V and J genes are TRBV27 and TRBJ1-3; TRBD1 is a possible D gene (5 bases). The V gene's germline CDR1 is MNHEY and CDR2 SMNVEV (reference sequence). The CDR3 spans 15 residues. Trimming stripped 5 bases from V and 5 bases from J, with 16 bases between. The CDR3 DNA reads TGTGCCAGCAGTACATTCCGGGGCGGCCGAAACACCATATATTTT. Translating gives CASSTFRGGRNTIYF.

This clonotype was recorded many times. The V and J genes are TRBV4-1 and TRBJ2-5; 7 nucleotides line up with TRBD2. V was pared by 1 base and J by 4 bases, with 9 bases of the junction left unmatched. The CDR3 consists of 16 residues. Germline V gene sequence: CDR1 MGHRA, CDR2 YSYEKL. The chain's CDR3 is CASSQVAFASGETQYF. DNA of the CDR3: TGCGCCAGCAGCCAAGTCGCCTTTGCTAGCGGAGAGACCCAGTACTTC.

This clonotype came up many times. The chain combines TRBV2 with TRBJ2-3, with TRBD2 identical over 10 bases. Germline V gene sequence: CDR1 SNHLY, CDR2 FYNNEI. The V gene end was trimmed by 7 bases and the J gene end by 2 bases; junction bases not matched to a gene: 9. The CDR3 covers 16 residues. CDR3 sequence: CASNPATSGFTDTQYF. DNA for the CDR3: TGTGCCAGCAACCCTGCGACTAGCGGGTTCACAGATACGCAGTATTTT.